This record covers a single TCR beta chain. No antigen is known for it. No qualities accompany the bases; no much larger clone lies one base away. Trimming takes 4 bases off V and 4 bases off J; junction bases not matched to a gene: 8. The CDR3 covers 15 residues, taking in both the cysteine and the phenylalanine. The retained sequence is limited to the CDR3, 45 bases, with the frame set at the first base. The germline V gene supplies CDR1 SGHTA and CDR2 FQGTGA. The donors were healthy, HIV-negative adults who had no recently reported acute infections or vaccinations. Every donor was a Caucasian adult living in Nashville, Tennessee, USA. CD4+ T cells were enriched through magnetic negative selection, after which naive cells were positively selected on CD45RA and the remaining negative fraction served as the memory subset. Blood was collected by leukapheresis, and PBMCs were isolated by Ficoll-Histopaque density gradient centrifugation and then cryopreserved in liquid nitrogen vapor phase. Purity and quantity of every magnetically sorted T cell population were checked by analytical flow cytometry. Genomic DNA was isolated from every sorted fraction and measured by UV absorbance on a Nanodrop 2000c.

TCR CDR3 regions were amplified from genomic DNA by multiplex PCR using the deep immunoSEQ assay. Extracted genomic DNA from each cell subset was spread evenly across all wells of several immunoSEQ 96-well plates, with each plate serving as a replicate. For sorted subsets, 200 ng of genomic DNA, equivalent to around 30,000 T cell genomes, went into each replicate PCR. The purified libraries were quantified using a Qubit 3.0 fluorometer, sized with a Bioanalyzer 2100, and then quantified again using the KAPA Library Quantification kit. Every immunoSEQ 96-well plate was sequenced on a dedicated single-read 150-cycle Illumina NextSeq 550 flow cell. In the original analysis: The immunoSEQ output contained only junctional sequences without quality scores, so filtering could not match that applied to full-length reads. To assign V/J genes and CDR3, sequences were annotated using PyIR, a Python wrapper for IgBLAST v1.9, with IMGT germline references. Reads were filtered out if the reads had weak V/J assignments (E-value above 1e-6), no CDR3, stop codons, out-of-frame junctions, or ambiguous translated residues. V3J clonotypes were defined as sequences sharing an identical inferred V gene, J gene, and CDR3 amino acid sequence. The percentage overlap between two repertoires was calculated by dividing the number of shared unique clonotypes by the size of the smaller repertoire. Three approaches were used to assess repertoire richness: RTK rarefaction, the Chao1 estimator, and Recon v2.1 estimates of unobserved clonotypes. Generation probabilities were computed with OLGA for all TCRbeta clonotypes obtained by the gDNA method from a handful of donors. This immuneACCESS table, as held by TCRdb, lists in-frame sequences with V and J called but not all clones. Of the missing ones, under half trace to an unresolved V gene in checked studies; the others have no known cause. Clonal size and the V and J genes are those of that table, whereas D and trimming came from the DNA. This sample is represented by 1 million to 1.2 million clones; roughly 80% of them were singletons. Together, the top ten hold 0.89% of the sample.

This record comes from a study of shared clonotypes between healthy human individuals (dated by TCRdb to 2020 to 2022). In terms of the full investigation: A couple of women and three men aged 18 to 49 years were included in the cohort. To estimate repertoire size and how much clonotype sharing occurs between individuals, the study deeply sequenced the blood TCR repertoires of five or six healthy adults. For each donor, CD4 naive and CD4 memory were each run on three plates, CD8 naive on two plates, and CD8 memory on one plate. Between about 0.85 and 8.9 billion PBMCs per donor were obtained by leukapheresis. Different laboratories and diverse techniques were used to prepare libraries and sequence TCR repertoires, to increase sequencing depth and limit assay-specific biases. The study at large found these results: The small number of donors limited the genetic and exposure-history diversity represented. Compared with non-shared clonotypes, the clonotypes found in all four sorted-subset donors had higher generation probabilities. Rarefaction of sorted-subset datasets indicated incomplete sequencing despite the large sequencing depth. When a few donors were compared, the shared fraction of clonotypes was roughly 5% for naive CD4, around 3.6% for naive CD8, roughly 2.3% for memory CD4, and around 0.4% for memory CD8. Sampling was restricted to blood, and TCR repertoires in tissue are likely to differ from TCR repertoires in blood. Pairwise subsampling indicated that sequencing depth was expected to affect the degree of clonotype sharing among donors. Naive subsets generally had larger estimated clonotype richness than memory subsets did.

This clonotype was sampled from a young man in good health. Some clones in this sample may be carry-over from other donors' samples. The chain is made from TRBV7-3 and TRBJ1-2, and 8 bases in between align with TRBD1. The sequenced material came from memory CD4+ T cells from PBMCs. Per the publication, the cell subset or site label means: CD45RA-negative fraction. The nucleotide sequence is TGTGCCAGCAGCTCGGACCGGACAGGGTCCTATGGCTACACCTTC. Its protein is CASSSDRTGSYGYTF.